The 25 T cell receptor beta chains in this list originate from one sample, sequenced in a study of blood T cell repertoires in COVID-19. The repertoire was sequenced with immunoSEQ multiplex PCR; TCRdb's copy has only in-frame clones and lacks some. The data hold 190,000 or so clones, with 90% observed a single time. Sequencing was done on a sample of peripheral blood. The receptors come from a man in his forties or fifties with acute or convalescent COVID-19.

The rearrangement uses TRBV18 and TRBJ1-6; D unresolved. Germline V gene data show CDR1 as KGHSH and CDR2 as LQKENI. The V gene lost 3 bases and the J gene lost 8 bases, with 8 bases spanning the gap. The CDR3 length is 13 residues. As DNA, the CDR3 is TGTGCCAGCTCACCCGGACTGGATTCACCCCTCCACTTT. This encodes CASSPGLDSPLHF.

The chain couples TRBV5-1 to TRBJ2-6; weak D call: TRBD1 (5 bases). This CDR3 has 17 residues. The germline V gene encodes CDR1 SGHRS and CDR2 YFSETQ. Trimming shortened V by 0 bases and J by 0 bases, and 10 bases separated the two germline ends. CDR3 amino acids: CASSLGQTISGANVLTF. CDR3 coding DNA: TGCGCCAGCAGCTTGGGACAGACGATCTCTGGGGCCAACGTCCTGACTTTC.

The chain couples TRBV7-9 to TRBJ2-5; D is perhaps TRBD1 (6 bases). The germline CDR1 and CDR2 sequences are SEHNR and FQNEAQ (reference sequence). The V end was cut by 5 bases, the J end by 5 bases, with 21 bases between. The CDR3 totals 16 residues. The CDR3 region is CASSPRGPQIRETQYF. CDR3 DNA: TGTGCCAGCAGCCCCAGGGGACCCCAAATTCGGGAGACCCAGTACTTC. Using reference TRBV7-9 and TRBJ2-5 for the parts outside the CDR3, the full variable domain is DTGVSQNPRHKITKRGQNVTFRCDPISEHNRLYWYRQTLGQGPEFLTYFQNEAQLEKSRLLSDRFSAERPKGSFSTLEIQRTEQGDSAMYLCASSPRGPQIRETQYFGPGTRLLVL.

The chain carries TRBV11-3 and TRBJ2-3; the match to TRBD2 covers 12 bases. CDR1 and CDR2 (germline): SGHNT, YENEEA. The V and J ends lost 4 bases and 2 bases, in that order; junction bases with no gene match: 4. The CDR3 runs 16 residues. The DNA for the CDR3 is TGTGCCAGCAGCTACGGACTAGCGGGGACCACAGATACGCAGTATTTT. This codes for CASSYGLAGTTDTQYF.

This clone was seen a single time. V gene TRBV7-8 combines with J gene TRBJ1-2, with D maybe TRBD1 (5 bases). The CDR3 totals 14 residues. The germline gives CDR1 SGHVS, CDR2 FQNEAQ. With 5 bases removed from V and 5 bases from J, the gap between germline ends came to 15 bases. The CDR3 here is CASSLIIDSYGYTF. CDR3 DNA: TGTGCCAGCAGCCTAATCATCGACAGTTATGGCTACACCTTC.

The chain links TRBV27 to TRBJ2-4, with D possibly being TRBD2 (6 bases). Germline-derived CDR1 and CDR2 are MNHEY and SMNVEV (reference sequence). The V and J ends lost 5 bases and 2 bases respectively, with 19 bases between them. This CDR3 has 17 amino acids. The CDR3 DNA follows: TGTGCCAGCAGTGGTGGGGTCGGAGGGGCTACCAAAAACATTCAGTACTTC. It encodes CASSGGVGGATKNIQYF.

The rearrangement links TRBV7-9 to TRBJ2-1; 9 bases are a match to TRBD1. Germline-derived CDR1 and CDR2 are SEHNR and FQNEAQ (reference sequence). Germline trimming cut 6 bases from V and 7 bases from J; bases unmatched to any gene: 4. This CDR3 contains 13 residues. CDR3 loop: CASRLGQGNEQFF. DNA of the CDR3: TGTGCCAGCAGGTTGGGACAGGGTAATGAGCAGTTCTTC.

The chain employs TRBV7-9 and TRBJ1-5; D is undetermined. Trimming cost V 3 bases and J 7 bases, with 10 bases left between them. The CDR3 is made up of 13 amino acids. Germline CDR1 and CDR2: SEHNR and FQNEAQ (reference sequence). This chain's CDR3 is CASSFGVGQPQHF. For the CDR3, the DNA is TGTGCCAGCAGCTTTGGAGTAGGCCAGCCCCAGCATTTT. Complete variable domain (other parts from reference TRBV7-9 and TRBJ1-5): DTGVSQNPRHKITKRGQNVTFRCDPISEHNRLYWYRQTLGQGPEFLTYFQNEAQLEKSRLLSDRFSAERPKGSFSTLEIQRTEQGDSAMYLCASSFGVGQPQHFGDGTRLSIL.

The chain carries TRBV3-1 (or the pseudogene TRBV3-2) and TRBJ2-2; maybe TRBD2 (6 bases). The V gene's germline CDR1 is LGHDT and CDR2 YNNKEL (reference sequence). V lost 0 bases, J lost 1 base, and 18 bases lay in between. The CDR3 is 19 amino acids. The CDR3 sequence is CASSQDSGRSCWNTGELFF. The CDR3 coding sequence is TGTGCCAGCAGCCAAGATTCGGGGAGGTCCTGCTGGAACACCGGGGAGCTGTTTTTT.

The chain links TRBV6-5 to TRBJ1-3; D is possibly TRBD1 (5 bases). The CDR3 has 16 residues. Looked up from germline, CDR1 is MNHEY and CDR2 is SVGAGI. Trimming shortened V by 2 bases and J by 4 bases, and 15 bases separated the two germline ends. This CDR3 reads CASSYTGLNRGNTIYF. The CDR3 nucleotides read TGTGCCAGCAGTTACACGGGACTGAATCGCGGAAACACCATATATTTT.

CDR3 protein: CASSSTITSGYEQYF. The DNA of the CDR3 is TGTGCCAGCAGCTCGACAATTACTAGCGGCTACGAGCAGTACTTC. V is TRBV7-9 and J is TRBJ2-7; TRBD2 agrees at 8 bases. The length of the CDR3 is 15 residues. V lost 4 bases and J lost 3; bases outside the gene matches: 8. Germline lookup yields CDR1 SEHNR and CDR2 FQNEAQ (reference sequence).

This rearrangement joins TRBV6-2 or TRBV6-3 to TRBJ1-2; a possible D gene is TRBD1 (6 bases). Trimming removed 0 bases at V and 8 bases at J, with 16 bases between. The CDR3 covers 15 residues. CDR1 is MNHEY and CDR2 is SVGEGT in the germline V gene. DNA of the CDR3: TGTGCCAGCAGTTACTCGTCAGGGGCCCCGGCGGGCTACACCTTC. Its translation is CASSYSSGAPAGYTF.

The chain recombines TRBV6-2 or TRBV6-3 with TRBJ2-7, with D perhaps TRBD2 (7 bases). The ends were cut back, 5 bases at V and 0 bases at J, with 14 bases in the middle. The germline gives CDR1 MNHEY, CDR2 SVGEGT. The length of the CDR3 is 15 residues. The CDR3 DNA follows: TGTGCCAGCAGTGCGGCGGGGGCCTTCTCCTACGAGCAGTACGTC. Translation: CASSAAGAFSYEQYV.

This sequence joins TRBV4-3 and TRBJ1-5; tentative D call: TRBD1 (6 bases). Between the trimmed V and J ends, which lost 0 bases and 5 bases, there was a span of 11 bases. The CDR3 has 15 amino acids. Germline loops: CDR1 LGHNA, CDR2 YSLEER. CDR3 bases: TGCGCCAGCAGCCAAGACAGGGGCCCATATCAGCCCCAGCATTTT. Protein sequence: CASSQDRGPYQPQHF.

V is TRBV2 and J is TRBJ2-7; TRBD2 agrees at 10 bases. This CDR3 spans 15 amino acids. Germline values: CDR1 SNHLY, CDR2 FYNNEI. The junction had 8 bases not matched to a gene; V was cut back by 4 bases and J by 5 bases. For the CDR3, the DNA is TGTGCCAGCAGTGGTAGCGGGAGGCTGACCCACGAGCAGTACTTC. It is translated as CASSGSGRLTHEQYF.

This clone was recorded only once. V and J are TRBV7-9 and TRBJ1-1, with 8 bases aligning to TRBD1. Germline CDR1 SEHNR, CDR2 FQNEAQ (reference sequence). CDR3 length equals 18 residues. With 6 bases clipped from V and 3 bases from J, the junction kept 18 bases outside the gene matches. Here the CDR3 reads CASRGFPDQGASDTEAFF. In DNA, the CDR3 is TGTGCCAGCAGGGGATTTCCGGACCAGGGGGCTTCGGACACTGAAGCTTTCTTT.

The J gene is TRBJ2-1, the V gene TRBV4-1; perhaps TRBD2 as D (5 bases). The CDR3 has 14 amino acids. Deletions cut 3 bases from V and 3 bases from J, with 9 bases between. Germline loops: CDR1 MGHRA, CDR2 YSYEKL. Here the CDR3 reads CASSQSRDYNEQFF. CDR3 in DNA: TGCGCCAGCAGCCAGAGCCGGGACTACAATGAGCAGTTCTTC.

This clone was counted between two and nine times. The rearrangement links TRBV10-1 to TRBJ2-2; D is possibly TRBD2 (5 bases). The germline gives CDR1 WNHNN, CDR2 SYGVQD (reference sequence). The V gene lost 2 bases and the J gene lost 2 bases, with 12 bases spanning the gap. The CDR3 sequence is 16 residues long. CDR3 amino acids: CASSEVAGLNTGELFF. CDR3 nucleotide sequence: TGCGCCAGCAGTGAGGTCGCGGGCCTTAACACCGGGGAGCTGTTTTTT.

The chain carries TRBV27 and TRBJ1-2; TRBD1 is a possible D gene (6 bases). With 3 bases removed from V and 6 bases from J, the gap between germline ends came to 17 bases. This CDR3 has 15 amino acids. CDR1 and CDR2 (germline): MNHEY, SMNVEV (reference sequence). CDR3 sequence: CASSFGGGTPDGYTF. The CDR3 bases are TGTGCCAGCAGTTTCGGCGGGGGCACACCTGATGGCTACACCTTC.

V is TRBV7-9 and J is TRBJ1-2, with TRBD1 as a possible D gene (6 bases). V lost 8 bases and J 3 bases, leaving 16 bases between the germline ends. Per germline, CDR1 SEHNR and CDR2 FQNEAQ (reference sequence). The CDR3 runs to 14 residues. The CDR3, as DNA: TGTGCCAGCGGCCCCACAGGGAATCACTATGGCTACACCTTC. It is translated as CASGPTGNHYGYTF.

The chain joins TRBV30 to TRBJ1-1; D ambiguous. Trimming removed 2 bases from V and 11 bases from J, with 18 bases in between. CDR3 length: 13 amino acids. The germline gives CDR1 GTSNPN, CDR2 SVGIG (reference sequence). CDR3 in amino acids: CAWSLRGALGAFF. DNA of the CDR3: TGTGCCTGGAGTCTAAGAGGAGCCCTTGGGGCTTTCTTT.

The rearrangement uses TRBV19 and TRBJ2-3; D gene unclear. Germline CDR1 is LNHDA and CDR2 is SQIVND (reference sequence). Deletions cut 3 bases from V and 0 bases from J, with 7 bases between. The CDR3 spans 14 residues. CDR3 region: CASSIASSTDTQYF. In nucleotides, the CDR3 is TGTGCCAGTAGTATCGCGTCCAGCACAGATACGCAGTATTTT.

The chain is built from TRBV28 and TRBJ2-3; 7 bases map to TRBD2. In germline, CDR1 is MDHEN, CDR2 SYDVKM. The CDR3 contains 14 residues. Trimming took 8 bases from V and 1 from J; bases not matched to a gene: 6. The CDR3 nucleotides read TGTGCCAGCTTCGGGGGGTTGGGCACAGATACGCAGTATTTT. It translates to CASFGGLGTDTQYF.

The chain has TRBV28 and TRBJ2-5; TRBD2 matches at 7 bases. The CDR3 runs to 14 residues. CDR1 is MDHEN and CDR2 is SYDVKM in the germline V gene. Trimming took 5 bases from V and 0 from J; bases not matched to a gene: 3. CDR3 sequence reads: CASSTGTNQETQYF. CDR3 DNA sequence: TGTGCCAGCAGTACCGGGACTAACCAAGAGACCCAGTACTTC.

The V and J genes are TRBV7-3 and TRBJ2-3; TRBD2 agrees at 10 bases. J gave up 5 bases and V 4 bases, and 6 bases lay outside the gene matches. Germline V gene lookup returns CDR1 SGHTA and CDR2 FQGTGA. This CDR3 has 15 amino acids. The CDR3, as DNA: TGTGCCAGCAGCTCCTCTAGCGGGGGCAGAGATACGCAGTATTTT. Its translation is CASSSSSGGRDTQYF.